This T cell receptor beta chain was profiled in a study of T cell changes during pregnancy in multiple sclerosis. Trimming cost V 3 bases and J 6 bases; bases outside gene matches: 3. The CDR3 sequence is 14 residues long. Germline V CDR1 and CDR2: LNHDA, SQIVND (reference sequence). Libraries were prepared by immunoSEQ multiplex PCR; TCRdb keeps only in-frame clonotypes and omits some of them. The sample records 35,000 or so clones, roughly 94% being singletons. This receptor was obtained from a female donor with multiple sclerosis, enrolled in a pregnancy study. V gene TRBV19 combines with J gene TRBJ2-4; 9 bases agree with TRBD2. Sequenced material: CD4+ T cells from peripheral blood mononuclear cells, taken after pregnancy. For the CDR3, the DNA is TGTGCCAGTAGTATCGCGGGGGGGGCAAACATTCAGTACTTC. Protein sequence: CASSIAGGANIQYF.